These 13 T cell receptor beta chains were all obtained from the same sample, sequenced in a study of blood T cell repertoires in COVID-19. Only in-frame clones appear in the TCRdb table, and some are missing; sequencing was by immunoSEQ multiplex PCR. The data show around 300,000 clones, roughly 90% seen once. Material: peripheral blood. These receptors were taken from a woman in her thirties with COVID-19, enrolled during active disease.

V usage is TRBV11-2 and J usage is TRBJ1-2; 12 bases match TRBD1. The CDR3 is 16 residues long. Germline CDR1 reads SGHAT; CDR2 reads FQNNGV. V shed 5 bases, J shed 2 bases, and the junction held 6 bases outside the gene matches. CDR3 sequence reads: CASSLRGTGGNYGYTF. The DNA for the CDR3 is TGTGCCAGCAGCCTCCGAGGGACAGGGGGCAACTATGGCTACACCTTC.

The V call is TRBV11-2, the J call TRBJ2-5, with 7 bases identical to TRBD2. J was trimmed by 5 bases and V by 2 bases; bases with no gene match: 14. This CDR3 has 17 residues. Germline CDR1 reads SGHAT; CDR2 reads FQNNGV. The CDR3 sequence is CASSLKWRELERETQYF. The CDR3 region has the DNA TGTGCCAGCAGCTTAAAGTGGCGGGAGCTTGAGCGGGAGACCCAGTACTTC.

The chain recombines TRBV10-2 with TRBJ2-7; the match to TRBD2 covers 10 bases. From germline, CDR1 is WSHSY and CDR2 SAAADI. Trimming removed 5 bases from V and 1 base from J; junction bases left unmatched: 5. The CDR3 extends over 15 amino acids. This chain's CDR3 is CASSPSGGRSYEQYF. CDR3 nucleotides: TGCGCCAGCAGTCCTAGCGGGGGAAGATCCTACGAGCAGTACTTC.

The chain recombines TRBV7-6 with TRBJ2-3, with D tentatively TRBD1 (5 bases). This CDR3 has 14 amino acids. Trimming pared 1 base from V and 6 bases from J, leaving 11 bases between. In germline, CDR1 is SGHVS, CDR2 FNYEAQ. This CDR3 reads CASSLDQGRDTQYF. CDR3 nucleotides: TGTGCCAGCAGCTTAGACCAGGGTAGGGATACGCAGTATTTT.

The J gene is TRBJ2-7, the V gene TRBV18, with D maybe TRBD2 (5 bases). This CDR3 contains 14 residues. Germline V gene sequence: CDR1 KGHSH, CDR2 LQKENI. V was cut by 5 bases and J by 0 bases, with 11 bases left in between. CDR3 DNA: TGTGCCAGCTCAGAAAGGACTGCCTCCTACGAGCAGTACTTC. Amino acids: CASSERTASYEQYF.

The chain carries TRBV30 and TRBJ1-1, with 8 bases fitting TRBD1. V shed 8 bases, J shed 1 base, and the junction held 6 bases outside the gene matches. There are 13 residues in the CDR3. The germline V gene has CDR1 GTSNPN and CDR2 SVGIG (reference sequence). The CDR3 sequence is CAGRTGWNTEAFF. For the CDR3, the DNA is TGTGCCGGAAGGACAGGGTGGAACACTGAAGCTTTCTTT.

The V call is TRBV7-9, the J call TRBJ1-1; TRBD1 agrees at 7 bases. Germline V gives CDR1 SEHNR, CDR2 FQNEAQ (reference sequence). The CDR3 spans 15 residues. V lost 2 bases to trimming and J lost 2 bases; unmatched junction nucleotides: 5. CDR3 DNA: TGTGCCAGCAGCTTACCTCGACAGGGTAACACTGAAGCTTTCTTT. Protein: CASSLPRQGNTEAFF.

The V and J genes are TRBV28 and TRBJ1-2; tentative D call: TRBD1 (5 bases). The germline CDR1 and CDR2 sequences are MDHEN and SYDVKM. The germline V and J ends were trimmed by 8 bases and 8 bases, with 18 bases remaining between them. CDR3 length equals 13 residues. CDR3 sequence reads: CASYSTGAAGYTF. Written as DNA, the CDR3 is TGTGCCAGCTATAGTACAGGCGCGGCAGGCTACACCTTC.

This sequence joins TRBV19 and TRBJ1-5, with D tentatively TRBD1 (5 bases). The CDR3 extends over 15 amino acids. Trimming stripped 3 bases from V and 2 bases from J, with 11 bases between. Germline-derived CDR1 and CDR2 are LNHDA and SQIVND (reference sequence). The CDR3 coding sequence is TGTGCCAGTAGTATGGGTCAGGGTGGCAATCAGCCCCAGCATTTT. It specifies CASSMGQGGNQPQHF.

V is TRBV19 and J is TRBJ1-2; D possibly corresponds to TRBD1 (5 bases). The CDR3 loop spans 15 amino acids. Trimming removed 6 bases at V and 5 bases at J, with 19 bases between. Germline V CDR1 and CDR2: LNHDA, SQIVND (reference sequence). CDR3 nucleotide sequence: TGTGCCAGTAGCTTGGAAGGGGCGCGTCTTTATGGCTACACCTTC. Protein sequence: CASSLEGARLYGYTF.

This sequence joins TRBV3-1 (or the pseudogene TRBV3-2) and TRBJ2-2, with a possible D match to TRBD1 (6 bases). The CDR3 length is 12 residues. Germline assignment: CDR1 LGHDT and CDR2 YNNKEL (reference sequence). V dropped 5 bases and J dropped 7 bases, with 8 bases sitting between them. The DNA for the CDR3 is TGTGCCAGCAGCAAACAGGGCGGGGAGCTGTTTTTT. This encodes CASSKQGGELFF.

The chain is built from TRBV19 and TRBJ1-2; TRBD1 might be the D (5 bases). CDR3 length equals 13 residues. From germline, CDR1 is LNHDA and CDR2 SQIVND (reference sequence). Deletions cut 5 bases from V and 0 bases from J, with 7 bases between. CDR3 bases: TGTGCCAGTAGTCCAGGGTCTAACTATGGCTACACCTTC. As protein: CASSPGSNYGYTF.

V and J are TRBV20-1 and TRBJ2-2, with 11 bases that match TRBD2. CDR1 is DFQATT, CDR2 SNEGSKA, per germline (reference sequence). Trimming at V came to 3 bases and at J to 4 bases, leaving 7 bases not matched to a gene. The CDR3 length is 16 residues. The CDR3 sequence: CSASGSGRVGTGELFF. Here the CDR3 DNA reads TGCAGTGCTAGTGGTAGCGGGAGGGTCGGCACCGGGGAGCTGTTTTTT.